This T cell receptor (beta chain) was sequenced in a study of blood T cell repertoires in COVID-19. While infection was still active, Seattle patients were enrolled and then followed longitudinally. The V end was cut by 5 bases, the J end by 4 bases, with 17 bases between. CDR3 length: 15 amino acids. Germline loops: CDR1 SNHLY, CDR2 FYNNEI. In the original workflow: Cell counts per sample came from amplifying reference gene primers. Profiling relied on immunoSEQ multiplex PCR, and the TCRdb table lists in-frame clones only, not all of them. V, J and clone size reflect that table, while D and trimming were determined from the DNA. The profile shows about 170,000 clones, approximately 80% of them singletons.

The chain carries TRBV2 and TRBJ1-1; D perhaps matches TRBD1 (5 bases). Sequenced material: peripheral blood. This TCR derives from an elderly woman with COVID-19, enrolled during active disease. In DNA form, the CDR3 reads TGTGCCAGCAGTCCCTGGGGGGGATGGGCCACTGAAGCTTTCTTT. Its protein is CASSPWGGWATEAFF.